This passage covers 15 T cell receptor beta chains from one sample sequenced in a study of ipilimumab plus nivolumab after autologous stem cell transplantation. Assay used: immunoSEQ multiplex PCR; TCRdb lists only in-frame clones, some missing. This repertoire shows under 30,000 clones, around 84% found once; its top ten account for 5.2%. The starting material was PBMCs, obtained in a trial of ipilimumab plus nivolumab as post-transplant consolidation. The receptors were sampled from a male donor with diffuse large B-cell lymphoma.

The rearrangement joins TRBV7-9 to TRBJ1-1; unclear D gene. CDR3 length: 14 amino acids. Deletions cut 1 base from V and 3 bases from J, with 9 bases between. Looked up from germline, CDR1 is SEHNR and CDR2 is FQNEAQ (reference sequence). CDR3: CASSLEVGHTEAFF. In nucleotides, the CDR3 is TGTGCCAGCAGCTTAGAGGTGGGTCACACTGAAGCTTTCTTT.

The rearrangement joins TRBV11-2 to TRBJ2-3, with 12 bases identical to TRBD2. The V segment lost 5 bases and the J segment 5 bases; nucleotides outside the gene matches: 8. Germline CDR1 is SGHAT and CDR2 is FQNNGV. This CDR3 is 16 amino acids long. For the CDR3, the DNA is TGTGCCAGCAGCATGCGACTAGCGGGGGCGGTAGATACGCAGTATTTT. Residues: CASSMRLAGAVDTQYF.

This clone was observed once. The V gene is TRBV18, the J gene TRBJ1-3; maybe TRBD1 (5 bases). Germline V gene lookup returns CDR1 KGHSH and CDR2 LQKENI. Trimming pared 6 bases from V and 4 bases from J, leaving 13 bases between. CDR3 length equals 14 residues. The CDR3 protein is CASSDRGQGNTIYF. CDR3 nucleotides: TGTGCCAGCTCCGACCGGGGCCAGGGAAACACCATATATTTT.

The CDR3 loop is CASSLGPIYEQYF. DNA for the CDR3: TGTGCCAGCAGCTTAGGTCCTATATACGAGCAGTACTTC. The chain joins TRBV7-9 to TRBJ2-5; D gene unclear. The end of the DNA fits TRBJ2-7 better, so the J call may be wrong. CDR3 length equals 13 residues. Germline CDR1 and CDR2: SEHNR and FQNEAQ (reference sequence).

The chain combines TRBV6-1 with TRBJ2-7; TRBD2 matches 7 bases. Germline V gene sequence: CDR1 MNHNS, CDR2 SASEGT. The V segment lost 4 bases and the J segment 2 bases; nucleotides outside the gene matches: 2. The CDR3 totals 13 residues. This chain's CDR3 is CASSVRGAYEQYF. The DNA of the CDR3 is TGTGCCAGCAGTGTCCGGGGGGCCTACGAGCAGTACTTC.

The DNA for the CDR3 is TGTGCCAGTAGTGGGCCCGACGGGACCGGGGAGCTGTTTTTT. Translated, it gives CASSGPDGTGELFF. This chain joins TRBV19 and TRBJ2-2, with D unclear. CDR1 and CDR2 (germline): LNHDA, SQIVND (reference sequence). The germline V and J ends were trimmed by 5 bases and 5 bases, with 12 bases remaining between them. This CDR3 is built from 14 residues.

The genes are TRBV9 and TRBJ2-1; tentatively, D is TRBD2 (7 bases). Germline-derived CDR1 and CDR2 are SGDLS and YYNGEE. Trimming removed 0 bases from V and 9 bases from J, with 19 bases in between. The CDR3 extends over 16 amino acids. The CDR3 reads CASSVAAVSGGPEQFF. The CDR3 nucleotides read TGTGCCAGCAGCGTAGCCGCCGTCTCCGGGGGGCCTGAGCAGTTCTTC.

The rearrangement uses TRBV4-1 and TRBJ2-5; possibly TRBD1 or TRBD2 for D (7 bases each). The CDR3 consists of 15 residues. The germline gives CDR1 MGHRA, CDR2 YSYEKL. The V gene lost 4 bases and the J gene lost 4 bases, with 16 bases spanning the gap. In DNA form, the CDR3 reads TGCGCCAGCAGCCCCAGGGGGGGGGTCGTAGAGACCCAGTACTTC. It is translated as CASSPRGGVVETQYF.

The rearrangement links TRBV7-9 to TRBJ2-3, with D unclear. Germline V gene sequence: CDR1 SEHNR, CDR2 FQNEAQ (reference sequence). The CDR3 covers 15 residues. V lost 5 bases, J lost 2 bases, and 14 bases lay in between. The CDR3 nucleotides read TGTGCCAGCAGCCGAGACTTACTTTACACAGATACGCAGTATTTT. Its protein product is CASSRDLLYTDTQYF.

V and J are TRBV2 and TRBJ2-5; D is perhaps TRBD2 (5 bases). The V gene lost 7 bases and the J gene lost 7 bases, with 16 bases spanning the gap. The CDR3 runs 13 residues. Germline lookup yields CDR1 SNHLY and CDR2 FYNNEI. CDR3 in amino acids: CASTTGPEGTQYF. In DNA form, the CDR3 reads TGTGCCAGCACGACCGGACCCGAGGGGACCCAGTACTTC.

V usage is TRBV7-9 and J usage is TRBJ2-2; tentative D call: TRBD2 (7 bases). The germline gives CDR1 SEHNR, CDR2 FQNEAQ (reference sequence). The CDR3 runs to 17 residues. V was cut by 0 bases and J by 6 bases, with 17 bases left in between. CDR3 DNA: TGTGCCAGCAGCTTAGCGCCGGCGGGGGCCCCTTCCGGGGAGCTGTTTTTT. Amino acids: CASSLAPAGAPSGELFF. Full variable domain (remainder filled in from reference TRBV7-9 and TRBJ2-2): DTGVSQNPRHKITKRGQNVTFRCDPISEHNRLYWYRQTLGQGPEFLTYFQNEAQLEKSRLLSDRFSAERPKGSFSTLEIQRTEQGDSAMYLCASSLAPAGAPSGELFFGEGSRLTVL.

The rearrangement links TRBV7-8 to TRBJ2-7; no clear D. Trimming stripped 4 bases from V and 3 bases from J, with 16 bases between. This CDR3 has 15 residues. CDR1 and CDR2 (germline): SGHVS, FQNEAQ. The CDR3 sequence: CASSSRAGFGYEQYF. In DNA form, the CDR3 reads TGTGCCAGCAGCTCCCGGGCAGGCTTCGGCTACGAGCAGTACTTC.

This clone is medium-sized. The gene calls are TRBV2 and TRBJ2-7, with 10 bases matching TRBD2. The V segment lost 9 bases and the J segment 0 bases; nucleotides outside the gene matches: 8. CDR1 SNHLY and CDR2 FYNNEI come from the germline V gene. The CDR3 is made up of 15 amino acids. CDR3 amino acids: CASEDSGGHSYEQYF. Here the CDR3 DNA reads TGTGCCAGTGAAGATAGCGGGGGGCACTCCTACGAGCAGTACTTC.

J is TRBJ2-1 and V is TRBV18; TRBD2 agrees at 8 bases. Germline loops: CDR1 KGHSH, CDR2 LQKENI. This CDR3 comprises 16 residues. Losses at the gene ends were 2 bases for V and 7 bases for J; bases not matched to a gene: 10. The CDR3: CASSPNSGGALNEQFF. CDR3 bases: TGTGCCAGCTCACCAAATTCCGGGGGGGCCTTGAATGAGCAGTTCTTC.

This CDR3 is CASGLEGGNYEQYF. In DNA form, the CDR3 reads TGTGCTAGTGGTTTGGAGGGAGGGAATTACGAGCAGTACTTC. The chain couples TRBV12-5 to TRBJ2-7; 7 nucleotides line up with TRBD2. After removal of 1 base from V and 4 bases from J, the junction contained 4 bases not matched to a gene. CDR3 size: 14 residues. Germline lookup yields CDR1 LGHNT and CDR2 FRNRAP.